This T cell receptor (beta chain) was observed in a study of neoadjuvant anti-PD-1 for oral cavity cancer. The time point: after neoadjuvant nivolumab, at surgical resection. The CDR3 consists of 15 residues. Trimming removed 6 bases at V and 0 bases at J, with 12 bases between. CDR1 MDHEN and CDR2 SYDVKM come from the germline V gene. Profiled with immunoSEQ multiplex PCR; TCRdb holds only in-frame clones, not every one. The data contain 55,000 to 75,000 clones, 86% of them singletons. The receptor was isolated from a person aged 35-79 years with oral cavity squamous cell carcinoma. The rearrangement links TRBV28 to TRBJ1-3, with D possibly matching TRBD1 (5 bases). The source material was PBMCs, sampled after nivolumab (anti-PD-1) treatment. The CDR3: CASRAPGGSGNTIYF. The CDR3 nucleotides are TGTGCCAGCAGAGCCCCCGGGGGCTCTGGAAACACCATATATTTT.